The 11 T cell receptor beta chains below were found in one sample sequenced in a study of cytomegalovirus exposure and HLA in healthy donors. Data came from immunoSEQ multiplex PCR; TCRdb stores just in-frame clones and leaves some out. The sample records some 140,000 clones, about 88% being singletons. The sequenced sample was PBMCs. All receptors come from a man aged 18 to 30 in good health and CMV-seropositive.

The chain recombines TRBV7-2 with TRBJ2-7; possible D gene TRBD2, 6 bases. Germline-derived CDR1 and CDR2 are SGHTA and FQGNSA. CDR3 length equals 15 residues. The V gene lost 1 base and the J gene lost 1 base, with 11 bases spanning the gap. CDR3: CASSLEGGFSYEQYF. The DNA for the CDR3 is TGTGCCAGCAGCTTAGAGGGAGGTTTTTCCTACGAGCAGTACTTC.

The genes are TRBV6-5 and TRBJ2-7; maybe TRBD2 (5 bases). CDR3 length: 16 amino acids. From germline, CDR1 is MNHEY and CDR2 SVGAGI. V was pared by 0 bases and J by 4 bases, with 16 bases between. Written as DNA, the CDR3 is TGTGCCAGCAGTTACTCTCGAGGGAGTGGTTTGTACGAGCAGTACTTC. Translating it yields CASSYSRGSGLYEQYF.

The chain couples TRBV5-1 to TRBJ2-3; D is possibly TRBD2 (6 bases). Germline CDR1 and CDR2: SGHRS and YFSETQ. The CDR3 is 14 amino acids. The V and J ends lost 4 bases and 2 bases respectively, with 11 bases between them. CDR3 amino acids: CASSRGLTTDTQYF. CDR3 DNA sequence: TGCGCCAGCAGCCGAGGACTAACCACAGATACGCAGTATTTT.

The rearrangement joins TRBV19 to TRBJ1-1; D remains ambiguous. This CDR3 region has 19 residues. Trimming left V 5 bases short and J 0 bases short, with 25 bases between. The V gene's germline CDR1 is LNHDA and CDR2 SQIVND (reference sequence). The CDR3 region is CASSPRFMKTLSVNTEAFF. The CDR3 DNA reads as TGTGCCAGTAGTCCCCGTTTTATGAAGACTCTAAGCGTGAACACTGAAGCTTTCTTT. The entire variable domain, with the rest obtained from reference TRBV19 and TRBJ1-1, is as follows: DGGITQSPKYLFRKEGQNVTLSCEQNLNHDAMYWYRQDPGQGLRLIYYSQIVNDFQKGDIAEGYSVSREKKESFPLTVTSAQKNPTAFYLCASSPRFMKTLSVNTEAFFGQGTRLTVV.

DNA of the CDR3: TGTGCCACCAGCAGGCTTGGACAGGGGGATCAGCCCCAGCATTTT. Translated: CATSRLGQGDQPQHF. The chain couples TRBV15 to TRBJ1-5; 10 bases line up with TRBD1. Germline CDR1 and CDR2: LNHNV and YYDKDF (reference sequence). The CDR3 runs to 15 residues. V was clipped by 3 bases and J by 5 bases; unmatched bases: 4.

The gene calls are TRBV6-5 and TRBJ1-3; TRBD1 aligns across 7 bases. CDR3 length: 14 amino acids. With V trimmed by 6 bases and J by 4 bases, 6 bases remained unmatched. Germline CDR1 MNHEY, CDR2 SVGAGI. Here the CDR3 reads CASRSTGAGNTIYF. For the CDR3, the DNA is TGTGCCAGCAGATCTACAGGGGCGGGAAACACCATATATTTT.

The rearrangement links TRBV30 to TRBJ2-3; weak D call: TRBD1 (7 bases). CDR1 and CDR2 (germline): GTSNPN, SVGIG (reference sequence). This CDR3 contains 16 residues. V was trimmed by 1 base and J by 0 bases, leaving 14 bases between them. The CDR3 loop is CAWSEGRGESTDTQYF. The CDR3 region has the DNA TGTGCCTGGAGTGAAGGCAGGGGGGAAAGCACAGATACGCAGTATTTT.

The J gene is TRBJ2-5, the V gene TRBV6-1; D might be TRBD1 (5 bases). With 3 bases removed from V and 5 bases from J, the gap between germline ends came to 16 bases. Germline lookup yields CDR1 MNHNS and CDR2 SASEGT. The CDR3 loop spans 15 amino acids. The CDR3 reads CASSDFWGNGETQYF. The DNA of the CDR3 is TGTGCCAGCAGTGATTTCTGGGGCAACGGGGAGACCCAGTACTTC.

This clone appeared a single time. The CDR3 loop reads CASSLFNRAGEKLFF. The CDR3 coding sequence is TGTGCCAGCAGTTTGTTTAACAGGGCAGGGGAAAAACTGTTTTTT. The rearrangement links TRBV27 to TRBJ1-4, with a weak D call TRBD1 (6 bases). Trimming pared 3 bases from V and 8 bases from J, leaving 16 bases between. The germline V gene encodes CDR1 MNHEY and CDR2 SMNVEV (reference sequence). The CDR3 loop spans 15 amino acids. Supplemented by reference TRBV27 and TRBJ1-4, the full variable domain reads EAQVTQNPRYLITVTGKKLTVTCSQNMNHEYMSWYRQDPGLGLRQIYYSMNVEVTDKGDVPEGYKVSRKEKRNFPLILESPSPNQTSLYFCASSLFNRAGEKLFFGSGTQLSVL.

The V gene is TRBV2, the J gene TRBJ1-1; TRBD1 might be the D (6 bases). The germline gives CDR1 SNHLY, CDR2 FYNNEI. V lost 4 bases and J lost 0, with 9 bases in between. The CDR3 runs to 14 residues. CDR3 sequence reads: CASSVRGMNTEAFF. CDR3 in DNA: TGTGCCAGCAGTGTGAGGGGGATGAACACTGAAGCTTTCTTT.

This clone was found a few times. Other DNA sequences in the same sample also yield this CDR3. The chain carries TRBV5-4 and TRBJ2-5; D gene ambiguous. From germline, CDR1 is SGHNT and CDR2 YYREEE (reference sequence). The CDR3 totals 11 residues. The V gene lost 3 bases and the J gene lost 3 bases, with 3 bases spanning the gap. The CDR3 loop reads CASSSKETQYF. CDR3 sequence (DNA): TGTGCCAGCAGCTCAAAAGAGACCCAGTACTTC.